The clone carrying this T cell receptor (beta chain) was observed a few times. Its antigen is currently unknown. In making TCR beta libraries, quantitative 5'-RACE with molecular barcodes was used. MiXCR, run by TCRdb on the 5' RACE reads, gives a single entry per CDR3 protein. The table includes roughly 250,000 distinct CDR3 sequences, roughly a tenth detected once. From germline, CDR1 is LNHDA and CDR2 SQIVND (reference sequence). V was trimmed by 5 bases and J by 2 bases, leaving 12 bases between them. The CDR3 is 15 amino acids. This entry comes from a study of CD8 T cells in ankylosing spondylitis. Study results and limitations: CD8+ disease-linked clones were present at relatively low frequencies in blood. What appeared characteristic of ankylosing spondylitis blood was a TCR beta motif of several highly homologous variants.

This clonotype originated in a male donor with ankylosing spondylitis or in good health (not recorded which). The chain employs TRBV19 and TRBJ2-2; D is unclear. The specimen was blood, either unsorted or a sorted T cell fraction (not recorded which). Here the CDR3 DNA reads TGTGCCAGTAGTCCTCAGGCAGCAAACACCGGGGAGCTGTTTTTT. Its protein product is CASSPQAANTGELFF.